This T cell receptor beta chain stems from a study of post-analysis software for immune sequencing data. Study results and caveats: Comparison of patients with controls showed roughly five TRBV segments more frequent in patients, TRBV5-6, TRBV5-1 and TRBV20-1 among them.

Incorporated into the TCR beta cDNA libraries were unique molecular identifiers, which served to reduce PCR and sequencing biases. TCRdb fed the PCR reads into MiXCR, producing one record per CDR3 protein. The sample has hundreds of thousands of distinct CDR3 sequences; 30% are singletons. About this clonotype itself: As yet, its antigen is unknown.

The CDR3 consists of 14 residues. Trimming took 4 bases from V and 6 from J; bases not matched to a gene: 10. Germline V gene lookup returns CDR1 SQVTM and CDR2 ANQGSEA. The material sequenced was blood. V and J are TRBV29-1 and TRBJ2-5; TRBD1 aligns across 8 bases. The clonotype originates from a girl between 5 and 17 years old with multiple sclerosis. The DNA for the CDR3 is TGCAGCGTTGCTCGGACAGGGAATATGAAGACCCAGTACTTC. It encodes CSVARTGNMKTQYF.